This is a list of T cell receptor beta chains from one sample in a study of blood T cell repertoires in COVID-19. Using immunoSEQ multiplex PCR, the repertoire was profiled, and TCRdb retains in-frame clones only, with some absent. The sample shows just over 150,000 clones, 70% to 85% of them seen only once. Input material: peripheral blood. The receptors come from a woman in her fifties or sixties with acute or convalescent COVID-19. The CDR3 runs from the conserved cysteine through the conserved F or W. The D gene is left open where the match is weak. Clone size is shown for a subset of rows, as once, few, many or a class of expanded clone.

.	11	TRBV6-2/TRBV6-3	TRBJ2-2	once	CASSSTGELFF	TGTGCCAGCAGTTCTACCGGGGAGCTGTTTTTT
TRBD2	17	TRBV3-1/TRBV3-2	TRBJ2-2	.	CASSQEQRGGYTGELFF	TGTGCCAGCAGCCAAGAGCAGCGGGGGGGCTATACCGGGGAGCTGTTTTTT
TRBD1	12	TRBV5-1	TRBJ2-1	.	CASSEPTGGKFF	TGCGCCAGCAGCGAACCAACAGGGGGAAAGTTCTTC
.	14	TRBV25-1	TRBJ2-7	.	CARRPGCIPYEQYF	TGTGCCAGAAGACCGGGTTGCATTCCCTACGAGCAGTACTTC
.	15	TRBV5-5	TRBJ1-2	.	CASSLGGATRTGYTF	TGTGCCAGCAGCTTGGGGGGCGCGACACGGACGGGCTACACCTTC
.	16	TRBV10-3	TRBJ2-2	once	CAISELGAVSAGELFF	TGTGCTATCAGTGAGCTAGGGGCGGTGAGCGCCGGGGAGCTGTTTTTT
.	14	TRBV7-3	TRBJ2-5	.	CASSSAGGQETQYF	TGTGCCAGCAGCTCAGCCGGGGGACAAGAGACCCAGTACTTC
TRBD1	14	TRBV6-5	TRBJ1-3	once	CASRETGAGNTIYF	TGTGCCAGCAGAGAGACAGGGGCTGGAAACACCATATATTTT
TRBD2	18	TRBV3-1/TRBV3-2	TRBJ2-2	.	CASSFERTSGVKTGELFF	TGTGCCAGCAGCTTCGAGAGAACTAGCGGGGTTAAAACCGGGGAGCTGTTTTTT
.	15	TRBV4-2	TRBJ1-4	.	CASSAALGGYEKLFF	TGTGCCAGCAGCGCAGCCCTGGGAGGGTATGAAAAACTGTTTTTT
.	15	TRBV6-6	TRBJ1-1	.	CASSYPGQLNTEAFF	TGTGCCAGCAGTTACCCTGGACAGCTGAACACTGAAGCTTTCTTT
TRBD1	15	TRBV6-2/TRBV6-3	TRBJ1-2	.	CASSTWTGSVEGYTF	TGTGCCAGCAGTACCTGGACAGGGAGTGTAGAAGGCTACACCTTC
.	18	TRBV7-2	TRBJ1-2	.	CASSPTRSQVGNWYGYTF	TGTGCCAGCAGCCCAACTAGGTCCCAGGTTGGCAATTGGTATGGCTACACCTTC
.	13	TRBV15	TRBJ1-2	.	CATSRVADYGYTF	TGTGCCACCAGCAGAGTCGCAGACTATGGCTACACCTTC
TRBD1	15	TRBV7-2	TRBJ2-7	many	CASSFGQGTGYEQYF	TGTGCCAGCAGCTTCGGACAGGGAACGGGCTACGAGCAGTACTTC
TRBD2	16	TRBV9	TRBJ2-7	.	CASSAPILAGVHEQYF	TGTGCCAGCAGCGCCCCAATACTAGCGGGAGTCCACGAGCAGTACTTC
TRBD2	18	TRBV4-3	TRBJ2-1	.	CASSQDSASGSRGNEQFF	TGCGCCAGCAGCCAAGACTCGGCTAGCGGGAGTAGAGGGAATGAGCAGTTCTTC
.	15	TRBV25-1	TRBJ1-1	.	CASSEEPLRGTEAFF	TGTGCCAGCAGTGAAGAGCCCCTCAGGGGTACTGAAGCTTTCTTT
.	14	TRBV7-2	TRBJ1-1	.	CASSLTGIYTEAFF	TGTGCCAGCAGCTTAACAGGGATATACACTGAAGCTTTCTTT
.	16	TRBV6-2/TRBV6-3	TRBJ1-4	.	CASSYGRRTTNEKLFF	TGTGCCAGCAGTTACGGACGGAGGACAACTAATGAAAAACTGTTTTTT
.	14	TRBV6-2/TRBV6-3	TRBJ2-5	.	CASSLRGPGGTQYF	TGTGCCAGCAGTTTAAGGGGCCCCGGGGGAACCCAGTACTTC
.	13	TRBV6-6	TRBJ1-3	.	CASSYSTGTLIYF	TGTGCCAGCAGTTACTCGACTGGGACTCTCATATATTTT
.	16	TRBV19	TRBJ2-1	.	CASSRGSSSGYNEQFF	TGTGCCAGTAGCCGTGGGAGCTCATCGGGTTACAATGAGCAGTTCTTC
TRBD2	15	TRBV6-2/TRBV6-3	TRBJ2-1	.	CASSLTSGGAGEQFF	TGTGCCAGCAGTTTGACTAGCGGGGGGGCCGGTGAGCAGTTCTTC
TRBD2	16	TRBV6-5	TRBJ2-1	.	CASSYSGGAAYNEQFF	TGTGCCAGCAGTTACTCCGGGGGGGCAGCATACAATGAGCAGTTCTTC
.	14	TRBV29-1	TRBJ1-1	.	CSVVVQGRVTEAFF	TGCAGCGTTGTGGTACAGGGTAGGGTCACTGAAGCTTTCTTT
TRBD2	13	TRBV29-1	TRBJ2-5	once	CSVDRGGVETQYF	TGCAGCGTTGATCGGGGGGGAGTCGAGACCCAGTACTTC
TRBD1	12	TRBV29-1	TRBJ1-1	.	CSAYRGGTEAFF	TGCAGCGCTTACAGGGGCGGCACTGAAGCTTTCTTT
TRBD1	13	TRBV10-3	TRBJ1-1	.	CAISNRGESEAFF	TGTGCCATCAGTAACAGGGGCGAGTCTGAAGCTTTCTTT
TRBD1	16	TRBV7-2	TRBJ1-3	.	CASSANRGSSGNTIYF	TGTGCCAGCAGCGCCAACAGGGGGTCCTCTGGAAACACCATATATTTT
TRBD1	17	TRBV4-3	TRBJ1-2	.	CASSLLGQGEMNYGYTF	TGCGCCAGCAGCCTTCTTGGACAGGGGGAAATGAACTATGGCTACACCTTC
TRBD2	14	TRBV7-9	TRBJ2-7	.	CASSSLAGVAEQYF	TGTGCCAGCAGCTCACTAGCGGGAGTGGCCGAGCAGTACTTC
TRBD1	16	TRBV20-1	TRBJ2-6	once	CSASDRVRSGANVLTF	TGCAGTGCTAGTGACAGGGTTCGCTCTGGGGCCAACGTCCTGACTTTC
.	12	TRBV7-2	TRBJ2-5	.	CASSSQGETQYF	TGTGCCAGCAGCTCGCAGGGAGAGACCCAGTACTTC
.	15	TRBV3-1/TRBV3-2	TRBJ2-1	.	CASSPRGSSYNEQFF	TGTGCCAGCAGCCCTCGTGGCAGCTCCTACAATGAGCAGTTCTTC
.	15	TRBV19	TRBJ1-1	.	CASRWGGVGKTEAFF	TGTGCCAGTAGATGGGGCGGAGTGGGAAAAACTGAAGCTTTCTTT
.	12	TRBV7-9	TRBJ2-2	.	CASSLSTGELFF	TGTGCCAGCAGCTTGAGCACCGGGGAGCTGTTTTTT
.	15	TRBV3-1/TRBV3-2	TRBJ1-3	.	CASSQGRGTWYTIYF	TGTGCCAGCAGCCAAGGAAGGGGGACATGGTACACCATATATTTT
.	15	TRBV18	TRBJ1-6	.	CASSPLQASNSPLHF	TGTGCCAGCTCACCACTACAGGCAAGTAATTCACCCCTCCACTTT
TRBD2	17	TRBV14	TRBJ2-1	.	CASSQATGTRSYNEQFF	TGTGCCAGCAGCCAAGCCACCGGGACTAGATCCTACAATGAGCAGTTCTTC
.	14	TRBV4-2	TRBJ2-7	few	CASSQESASYEQYF	TGTGCCAGCAGCCAAGAGTCGGCTAGTTACGAGCAGTACTTC
.	14	TRBV7-2	TRBJ1-2	.	CASSFRDLSDGYTF	TGTGCCAGCAGCTTTAGAGATTTAAGCGATGGCTACACCTTC
TRBD1	16	TRBV27	TRBJ1-2	.	CASSPSPGQASRGYTF	TGTGCCAGCAGTCCGTCCCCGGGACAGGCCAGTAGGGGCTACACCTTC
TRBD1	17	TRBV7-2	TRBJ2-1	.	CASSSFPRTGWRDEQFF	TGTGCCAGCAGCTCCTTCCCCCGGACAGGGTGGAGAGATGAGCAGTTCTTC
TRBD1	16	TRBV6-6	TRBJ2-1	.	CASSYGPGQGRDEQFF	TGTGCCAGCAGTTACGGCCCGGGACAGGGGAGGGATGAGCAGTTCTTC
.	17	TRBV7-2	TRBJ2-1	.	CASSLASGLGGYNEQFF	TGTGCCAGCAGCTTAGCGAGTGGACTAGGGGGATACAATGAGCAGTTCTTC
.	15	TRBV21-1	TRBJ1-6	.	CASSKVQARPSPLHF	TGTGCCAGCAGCAAAGTCCAGGCAAGGCCATCACCCCTCCACTTT
TRBD1	13	TRBV29-1	TRBJ1-4	.	CSVKGQDNEKLFF	TGCAGCGTCAAGGGACAGGATAATGAAAAACTGTTTTTT
.	15	TRBV5-1	TRBJ1-4	.	CASSFSAGSNEKLFF	TGCGCCAGCAGCTTTTCCGCAGGGTCTAATGAAAAACTGTTTTTT
.	14	TRBV10-3	TRBJ1-1	.	CAISEDGGNTEAFF	TGTGCCATCAGTGAGGACGGGGGGAACACTGAAGCTTTCTTT
TRBD1	13	TRBV27	TRBJ2-7	.	CASSLGTVYEQYF	TGTGCCAGCAGTCTGGGGACAGTCTACGAGCAGTACTTC
.	13	TRBV7-2	TRBJ2-7	medium-sized	CASTGGIGYEQYF	TGTGCCAGCACGGGCGGGATCGGCTACGAGCAGTACTTC
.	16	TRBV7-8	TRBJ1-5	few	CASSRRDGLPNQPQHF	TGTGCCAGCAGCCGGCGGGACGGACTACCTAATCAGCCCCAGCATTTT
TRBD1	13	TRBV2	TRBJ2-7	.	CAIQGVSSYEQYF	TGTGCCATTCAGGGGGTATCCTCCTACGAGCAGTACTTC
TRBD1	15	TRBV4-3	TRBJ1-4	once	CASSEGGTGNEKLFF	TGCGCCAGCAGCGAAGGCGGGACAGGGAATGAAAAACTGTTTTTT
.	15	TRBV27	TRBJ1-2	few	CASRSNAGLLYGYTF	TGTGCCAGCAGATCGAACGCAGGGCTACTCTATGGCTACACCTTC
.	15	TRBV7-2	TRBJ1-2	once	CASSEGASPRYGYTF	TGTGCCAGCAGCGAAGGGGCCTCCCCCAGATATGGCTACACCTTC